This record covers a single T cell receptor (beta chain). It has no known antigen specificity. It has no much larger one-base neighbor in the sample; base qualities were not kept. Library construction relied on 5' RACE. TCRdb lists the instrument as Illumina HiSeq 2500. A second about 7 to 12 cycle PCR used a sample-barcoded 5' primer and a J-beta primer mix. A template-switch 5' adaptor carrying 12 random nucleotides introduced a unique molecular identifier onto each TCR beta cDNA molecule. Each sample yielded at least 2.5 million CDR3-containing paired-end reads. First-strand cDNA was synthesized from all RNA with the Mint cDNA synthesis kit, primed by a TRBC-specific oligonucleotide. Following uracil-DNA glycosylase treatment, all cDNA underwent a first 18-cycle PCR with the universal primers M1SS and BC2_uni_R. Turning to the authors' computational methods: For normalization, 1 million high-quality reads, each with a distinct molecular identifier, were randomly selected from each sample. Instead of being binned into consensus sequences, reads that shared molecular identifiers were thrown out. MiTCR, with a Q25 quality threshold and the strictest error-elimination algorithm, was used for CDR3 identification, clonotype clustering and error correction. A nonparametric unseen species model using Euler transformation provided a lower-bound estimate of total TCR beta diversity. Using fastp at Q25 and MiXCR, TCRdb reprocessed the public reads and kept productive beta chains. CDR3 protein sequences are deduplicated, and each keeps its most common genes and DNA. These V and J calls derive from TCRdb rather than the authors' analysis. This sample is represented by 1.2 million to 1.5 million distinct CDR3 sequences; roughly 60% of them were singletons. Roughly 7% of the sample belongs to the ten largest clones.

The germline V gene sets CDR1 to MGHRA and CDR2 to YSYEKL. The V end gives up 1 base and the J end 7 bases, leaving 10 bases in the junction not matched to a gene. Counted from cysteine to phenylalanine, this CDR3 has 15 amino acids. Only the CDR3 part of the read is kept: 45 bases, read in frame from the first base. This record comes from a study of blood T cells in healthy people across ages (dated by TCRdb to between 2014 and 2017). In the study overall: Template switching captured roughly one uniquely barcoded TCR beta cDNA molecule per two T cells in model experiments. Using deep sequencing normalized with unique cDNA molecular identifiers, the study measured how TCR beta repertoire diversity changes with age. Donors were grouped into four age groups: young (average about 15 years), middle-aged (39), aged (approximately 58) and long-lived (approximately 82). To avoid experimental bias, donors of different ages were spread randomly across the sequencing lanes. Two additional independent replicas of 1 million unique cDNA reads from the same blood draw were analyzed for two donors (one aged 18 to 30 and one aged 80 or older). Results the study describes overall, beyond this receptor: Conclusive comparison of naive and antigen-experienced compartments was prevented by the profiling of bulk unsorted PBMCs. Compared with the aged group, more naive CD4+ T cells, fewer expanded clones and increased TCR diversity were shown by the long-lived group, suggesting age selection. Observed TCR beta diversity per million T cells fell roughly linearly with age, and a significant reduction was already apparent by age around 39. Because donor CMV infection status was unknown, age-related changes in expanded clonotypes were potentially confounded. There was a strong correlation between observed TCR beta diversity and the percentage of naive T cells measured by flow cytometry. Total diversity estimates from one million sequenced T cells were considered lower bounds and underestimates.

The 35 to 40 donors, aged about 6 to 95 years, were systemically healthy Caucasian individuals from Russia. Ten milliliters of peripheral blood were drawn from each donor into EDTA-treated Vacutainer tubes. Ficoll-Paque density-gradient centrifugation was used to isolate PBMCs, with at least 6 million obtained per sample. Total RNA, at least 5 micrograms per sample, was extracted from PBMCs with Trizol reagent. The percentages of naive CD45RAhigh/CD27high T cells were determined by flow cytometry on a PBMC aliquot from every donor. The chain links TRBV4-1 with TRBJ2-7; TRBD2 fits 7 bases in the junction. This receptor was obtained from a man between 18 and 29 years old in good health. What was sequenced was blood. The CDR3 reads as follows: CASSQGWSGEWEQYF. Read as DNA, the sequence is TGCGCCAGCAGCCAAGGGTGGAGCGGGGAGTGGGAGCAGTACTTC.